This paragraph covers one TCR beta chain sequence. This specimen comes from a study of blood T cell repertoires in COVID-19. Study-level background: PBMCs, B-cell-depleted T cells, or T cells provided the cDNA or gDNA that made up the material.

Seattle patients were enrolled during active infection and followed longitudinally. V lost 1 base and J lost 6, with 7 bases in between. Germline V gene sequence: CDR1 LNHDA, CDR2 SQIVND (reference sequence). This CDR3 has 13 amino acids. Repertoires were generated with immunoSEQ multiplex PCR, while TCRdb's copy carries only in-frame clones and drops some. The table records approximately 120,000 clones, roughly nine tenths of them present only once. The specimen sequenced was peripheral blood. This sequence was found in a man in his fifties or sixties with COVID-19, enrolled during active disease. The chain carries TRBV19 and TRBJ1-5; no definite D call. CDR3 sequence reads: CASSIGASQPQHF. Written as DNA, the CDR3 is TGTGCCAGTAGTATAGGAGCTTCTCAGCCCCAGCATTTT.